One sample yielded the 14 T cell receptor beta chains listed below, sequenced in a study of blood T cell repertoires in COVID-19. The data were produced by immunoSEQ multiplex PCR, yet TCRdb's version contains in-frame clones alone and is incomplete. The top ten clones hold roughly 8% of a sample with tens of thousands of clones, about 82% of them seen once. The sample comprised peripheral blood. These receptors were taken from a man in his fifties with active COVID-19.

The rearrangement joins TRBV27 to TRBJ1-6, with D unclear. V gave up 6 bases and J gave up 0 bases, with 15 bases separating them. The CDR3 has 17 residues. Per germline, CDR1 MNHEY and CDR2 SMNVEV (reference sequence). CDR3 amino acids: CASSRSIRGSYNSPLHF. The DNA of the CDR3 is TGTGCCAGCAGCCGAAGTATTAGAGGCTCCTATAATTCACCCCTCCACTTT.

The V gene is TRBV6-5, the J gene TRBJ1-1, with a weak D call TRBD1 (5 bases). The V end lost 0 bases, the J end lost 1 base, and 9 bases lay between the germline ends. The germline V gene has CDR1 MNHEY and CDR2 SVGAGI. This CDR3 contains 15 residues. The CDR3 loop reads CASSYSRQTNTEAFF. CDR3 nucleotides: TGTGCCAGCAGTTACTCGAGACAGACGAACACTGAAGCTTTCTTT.

The rearrangement links TRBV19 to TRBJ1-1; 9 nucleotides match TRBD1. The V and J ends lost 6 bases and 5 bases, in that order; junction bases with no gene match: 4. Germline CDR1 and CDR2: LNHDA and SQIVND (reference sequence). This CDR3 spans 13 amino acids. CDR3 in amino acids: CASRKGQGTEAFF. Written as DNA, the CDR3 is TGTGCCAGTAGAAAGGGACAGGGTACTGAAGCTTTCTTT. The full variable domain, rest sourced from reference TRBV19 and TRBJ1-1, is DGGITQSPKYLFRKEGQNVTLSCEQNLNHDAMYWYRQDPGQGLRLIYYSQIVNDFQKGDIAEGYSVSREKKESFPLTVTSAQKNPTAFYLCASRKGQGTEAFFGQGTRLTVV.

The chain joins TRBV18 to TRBJ1-2, with 12 bases fitting TRBD1. This CDR3 region has 19 residues. Trimming took 3 bases from V and 4 from J; bases not matched to a gene: 15. Germline V gene sequence: CDR1 KGHSH, CDR2 LQKENI. CDR3 residues: CASSPALSQGQGALYGYTF. CDR3 nucleotides: TGTGCCAGCTCACCCGCGCTGAGCCAGGGACAGGGGGCTCTCTATGGCTACACCTTC.

The chain employs TRBV27 and TRBJ2-6; 7 positions agree with TRBD2. Per the germline V gene, CDR1 is MNHEY and CDR2 is SMNVEV (reference sequence). V was clipped by 3 bases and J by 9 bases; unmatched bases: 14. The CDR3 sequence is 17 residues long. The CDR3 bases are TGTGCCAGCAGTTTGTCCTCCGCGGGGTGGGAGGGCAACGTCCTGACTTTC. This sequence encodes CASSLSSAGWEGNVLTF.

The chain has TRBV9 and TRBJ2-1; TRBD2 matches 7 bases. V lost 4 bases, J lost 1 base, and 5 bases stayed unmatched. This CDR3 has 15 residues. From germline, CDR1 is SGDLS and CDR2 YYNGEE. The DNA of the CDR3 is TGTGCCAGCAGCATAAGCGGGAATTCCTACAATGAGCAGTTCTTC. It codes for CASSISGNSYNEQFF.

The genes are TRBV7-3 and TRBJ2-2, with 12 bases matching TRBD2. The CDR3 is 16 amino acids. CDR1 SGHTA and CDR2 FQGTGA come from the germline V gene. Trimming at V came to 5 bases and at J to 7 bases, leaving 8 bases not matched to a gene. The chain's CDR3 is CASSPPSGGAVGELFF. Here the CDR3 DNA reads TGTGCCAGCAGCCCTCCTAGCGGGGGGGCCGTCGGGGAGCTGTTTTTT.

V gene TRBV27 combines with J gene TRBJ2-3; D is undetermined. V gave up 1 base and J gave up 4 bases, with 9 bases separating them. The CDR3 runs to 14 residues. Germline CDR1 reads MNHEY; CDR2 reads SMNVEV (reference sequence). CDR3 loop: CASSLLNSADTQYF. The CDR3 DNA is TGTGCCAGCAGTTTATTAAATTCGGCAGATACGCAGTATTTT.

J is TRBJ1-4 and V is TRBV9; TRBD1 matches 10 bases. Germline V CDR1 and CDR2: SGDLS, YYNGEE. This CDR3 has 14 residues. The J segment lost 7 bases and the V segment lost 3 bases, leaving 3 bases of the junction unmatched. The CDR3 loop reads CASSADRGLEKLFF. DNA for the CDR3: TGTGCCAGCAGCGCCGACAGGGGGCTTGAAAAACTGTTTTTT.

The chain uses TRBV6-6 and TRBJ2-7; D call uncertain. The CDR3 consists of 11 residues. Germline CDR1 reads MNHNY; CDR2 reads SVGAGI (reference sequence). V dropped 2 bases and J dropped 5 bases, with 4 bases sitting between them. The CDR3 protein is CASSYPDEQYF. In nucleotides, the CDR3 is TGTGCCAGCAGTTACCCGGACGAGCAGTACTTC.

A few counts support this clone. The chain joins TRBV19 to TRBJ1-1, with 9 bases fitting TRBD1. Per germline, CDR1 LNHDA and CDR2 SQIVND (reference sequence). CDR3 size: 13 residues. Losses at the gene ends were 3 bases for V and 10 bases for J; bases not matched to a gene: 6. The CDR3 DNA is TGTGCCAGTAGTATCCAAAACAGGGGGCGAGCTTTCTTT. The encoded protein is CASSIQNRGRAFF.

This clone was observed a handful of times. V usage is TRBV14 and J usage is TRBJ2-3; 7 positions agree with TRBD1. There are 15 residues in the CDR3. Trimming at V came to 3 bases and at J to 4 bases, leaving 7 bases not matched to a gene. Germline CDR1 reads SGHDN; CDR2 reads FVKESK. DNA for the CDR3: TGTGCCAGCAGCCAGGAACAGGGGATGCCAGATACGCAGTATTTT. This gives the protein CASSQEQGMPDTQYF.

This chain uses TRBV18 with TRBJ1-2; D unclear. V was pared by 4 bases and J by 6 bases, with 15 bases between. The V gene's germline CDR1 is KGHSH and CDR2 LQKENI. This CDR3 is 14 amino acids long. This CDR3 is CASSRYEGGDGYTF. The DNA for the CDR3 is TGTGCCAGCTCACGGTACGAAGGAGGTGATGGCTACACCTTC.

V and J are TRBV18 and TRBJ2-3; no clear D gene. Germline loops: CDR1 KGHSH, CDR2 LQKENI. The germline V and J ends were trimmed by 3 bases and 2 bases, with 6 bases remaining between them. The CDR3 totals 13 residues. The CDR3 DNA sequence: TGTGCCAGCTCACCTAGTACCACAGATACGCAGTATTTT. Its translation: CASSPSTTDTQYF.